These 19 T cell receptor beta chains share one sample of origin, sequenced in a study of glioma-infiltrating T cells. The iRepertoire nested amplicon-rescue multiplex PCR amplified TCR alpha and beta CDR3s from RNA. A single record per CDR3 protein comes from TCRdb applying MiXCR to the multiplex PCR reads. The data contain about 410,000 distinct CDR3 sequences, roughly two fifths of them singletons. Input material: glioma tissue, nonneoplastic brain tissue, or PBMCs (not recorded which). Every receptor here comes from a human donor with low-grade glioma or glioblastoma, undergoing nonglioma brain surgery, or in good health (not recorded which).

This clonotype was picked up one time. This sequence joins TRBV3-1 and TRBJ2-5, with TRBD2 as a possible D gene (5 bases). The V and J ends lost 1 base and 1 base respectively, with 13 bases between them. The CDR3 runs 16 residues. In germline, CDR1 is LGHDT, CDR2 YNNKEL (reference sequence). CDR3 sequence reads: CASSQVYREPQETQYF. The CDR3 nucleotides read TGTGCCAGCAGCCAAGTATATCGGGAACCCCAAGAGACCCAGTACTTC.

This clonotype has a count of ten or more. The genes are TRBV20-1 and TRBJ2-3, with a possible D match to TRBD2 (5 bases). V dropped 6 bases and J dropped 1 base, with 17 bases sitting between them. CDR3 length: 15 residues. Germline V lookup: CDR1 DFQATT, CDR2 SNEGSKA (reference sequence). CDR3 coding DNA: TGCAGTGCACTTGTAGCGTCCCTTGGCACAGATACGCAGTATTTT. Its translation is CSALVASLGTDTQYF.

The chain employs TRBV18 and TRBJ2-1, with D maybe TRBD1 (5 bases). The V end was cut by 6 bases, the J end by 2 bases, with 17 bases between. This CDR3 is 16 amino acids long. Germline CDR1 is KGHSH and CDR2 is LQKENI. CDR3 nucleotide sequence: TGTGCCAGCTCCAGCGAGCGTGGGGCCCCCTACAATGAGCAGTTCTTC. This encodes CASSSERGAPYNEQFF.

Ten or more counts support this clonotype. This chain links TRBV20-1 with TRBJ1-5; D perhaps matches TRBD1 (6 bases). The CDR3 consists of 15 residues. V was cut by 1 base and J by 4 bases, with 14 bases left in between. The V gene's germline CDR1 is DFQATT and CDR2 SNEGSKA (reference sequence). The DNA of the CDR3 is TGCAGTGCTAGAGCTGGGGGACACATAAATCAGCCCCAGCATTTT. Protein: CSARAGGHINQPQHF.

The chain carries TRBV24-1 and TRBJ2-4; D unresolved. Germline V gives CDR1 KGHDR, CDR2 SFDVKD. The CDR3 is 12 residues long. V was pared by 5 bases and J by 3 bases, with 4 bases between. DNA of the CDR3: TGTGCCACCAGTGCCCACAAAAACATTCAGTACTTC. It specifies CATSAHKNIQYF.

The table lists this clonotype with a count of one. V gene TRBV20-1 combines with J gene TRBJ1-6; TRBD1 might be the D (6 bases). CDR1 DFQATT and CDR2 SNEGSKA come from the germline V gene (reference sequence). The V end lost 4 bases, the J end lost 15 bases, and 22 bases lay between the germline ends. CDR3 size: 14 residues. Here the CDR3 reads CSAKKQGPSGHLHF. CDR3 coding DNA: TGCAGTGCTAAGAAACAGGGACCCTCGGGACACCTCCACTTT.

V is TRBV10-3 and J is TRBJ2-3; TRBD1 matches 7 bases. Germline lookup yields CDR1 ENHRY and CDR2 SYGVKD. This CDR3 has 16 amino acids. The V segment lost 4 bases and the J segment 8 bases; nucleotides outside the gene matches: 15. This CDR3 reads CAISGNRDSKAGTQYF. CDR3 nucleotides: TGTGCCATCAGTGGGAACCGGGACAGTAAGGCCGGTACGCAGTATTTT.

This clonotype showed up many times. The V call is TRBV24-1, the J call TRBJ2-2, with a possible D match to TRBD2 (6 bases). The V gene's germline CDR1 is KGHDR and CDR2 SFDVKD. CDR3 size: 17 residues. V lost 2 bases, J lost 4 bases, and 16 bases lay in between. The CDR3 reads CATSDYGSGYGTGELFF. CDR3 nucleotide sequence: TGTGCCACCAGTGATTACGGGAGCGGGTATGGCACCGGGGAGCTGTTTTTT.

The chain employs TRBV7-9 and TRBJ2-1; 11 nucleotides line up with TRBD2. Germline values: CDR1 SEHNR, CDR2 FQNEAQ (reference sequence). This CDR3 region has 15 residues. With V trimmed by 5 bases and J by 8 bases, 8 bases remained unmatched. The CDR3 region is CASSLTSGRRDEQFF. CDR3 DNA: TGTGCCAGCAGCCTTACTAGCGGGAGAAGGGATGAGCAGTTCTTC.

Here the CDR3 DNA reads TGTGCCAGCAGCCTGGGACTAGCGACCTGGGATACGCAGTATTTT. Protein: CASSLGLATWDTQYF. The rearrangement joins TRBV7-2 to TRBJ2-3; TRBD2 matches 10 bases. With 5 bases clipped from V and 6 bases from J, the junction kept 8 bases outside the gene matches. CDR3 length: 15 residues. Germline V lookup: CDR1 SGHTA, CDR2 FQGNSA.

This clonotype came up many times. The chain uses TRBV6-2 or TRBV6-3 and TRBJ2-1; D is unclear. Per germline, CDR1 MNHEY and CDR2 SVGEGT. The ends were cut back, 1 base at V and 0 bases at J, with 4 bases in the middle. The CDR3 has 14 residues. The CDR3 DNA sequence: TGTGCCAGCAGTTACTATAACTCCTACAATGAGCAGTTCTTC. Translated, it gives CASSYYNSYNEQFF.

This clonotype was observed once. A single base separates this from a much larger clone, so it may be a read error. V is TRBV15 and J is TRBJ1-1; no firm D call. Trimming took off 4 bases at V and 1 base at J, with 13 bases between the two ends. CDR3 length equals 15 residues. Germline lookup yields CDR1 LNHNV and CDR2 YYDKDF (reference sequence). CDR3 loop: CATSTLARENTEAFF. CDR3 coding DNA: TGTGCCACCAGCACGCTCGCACGGGAGAACACTGAAGCTTTCTTT.

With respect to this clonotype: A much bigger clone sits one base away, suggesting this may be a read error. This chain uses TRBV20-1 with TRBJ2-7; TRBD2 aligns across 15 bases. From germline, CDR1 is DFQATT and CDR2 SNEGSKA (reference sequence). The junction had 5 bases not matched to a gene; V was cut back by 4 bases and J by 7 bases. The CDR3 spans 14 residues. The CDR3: CSAKGLAGGNEQYF. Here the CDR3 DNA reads TGCAGTGCTAAGGGACTAGCGGGAGGCAATGAGCAGTACTTC.

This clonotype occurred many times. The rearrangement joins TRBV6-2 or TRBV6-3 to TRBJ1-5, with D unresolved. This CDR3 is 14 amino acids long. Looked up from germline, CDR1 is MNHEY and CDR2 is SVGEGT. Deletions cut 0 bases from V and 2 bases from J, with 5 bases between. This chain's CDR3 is CASSYSGGNQPQHF. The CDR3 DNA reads TGTGCCAGCAGTTACTCGGGCGGCAATCAGCCCCAGCATTTT.

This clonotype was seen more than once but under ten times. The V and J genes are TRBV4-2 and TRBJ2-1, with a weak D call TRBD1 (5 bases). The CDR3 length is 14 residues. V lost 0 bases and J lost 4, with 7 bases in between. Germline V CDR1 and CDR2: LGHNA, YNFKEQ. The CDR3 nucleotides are TGTGCCAGCAGCCAAGACGACAGTTACAATGAGCAGTTCTTC. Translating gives CASSQDDSYNEQFF.

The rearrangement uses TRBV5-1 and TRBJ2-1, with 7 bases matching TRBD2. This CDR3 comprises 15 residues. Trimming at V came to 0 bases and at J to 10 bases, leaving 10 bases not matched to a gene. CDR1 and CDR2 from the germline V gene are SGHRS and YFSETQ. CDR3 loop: CASSLGGGGSGEQFF. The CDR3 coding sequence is TGCGCCAGCAGCTTGGGAGGCGGCGGGAGCGGGGAGCAGTTCTTC.

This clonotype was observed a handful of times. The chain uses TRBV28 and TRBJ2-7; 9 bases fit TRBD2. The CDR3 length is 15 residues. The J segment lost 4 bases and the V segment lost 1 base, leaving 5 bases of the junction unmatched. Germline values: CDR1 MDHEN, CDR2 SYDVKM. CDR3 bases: TGTGCCAGCAGTTTATTTGCGGGAGGGAAATACGAGCAGTACTTC. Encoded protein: CASSLFAGGKYEQYF.

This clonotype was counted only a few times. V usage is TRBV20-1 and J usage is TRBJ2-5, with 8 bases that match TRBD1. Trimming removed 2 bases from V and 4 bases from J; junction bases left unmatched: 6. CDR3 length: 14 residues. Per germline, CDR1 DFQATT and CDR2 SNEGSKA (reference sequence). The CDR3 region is CSARRDRLGETQYF. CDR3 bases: TGCAGTGCTAGAAGGGACAGGCTGGGAGAGACCCAGTACTTC.

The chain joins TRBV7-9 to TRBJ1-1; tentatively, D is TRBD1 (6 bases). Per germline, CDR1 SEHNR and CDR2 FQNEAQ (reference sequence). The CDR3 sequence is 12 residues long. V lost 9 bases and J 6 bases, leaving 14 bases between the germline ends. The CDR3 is CARGGPLPEAFF. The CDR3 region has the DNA TGTGCCAGGGGGGGCCCTCTCCCTGAAGCTTTCTTT.